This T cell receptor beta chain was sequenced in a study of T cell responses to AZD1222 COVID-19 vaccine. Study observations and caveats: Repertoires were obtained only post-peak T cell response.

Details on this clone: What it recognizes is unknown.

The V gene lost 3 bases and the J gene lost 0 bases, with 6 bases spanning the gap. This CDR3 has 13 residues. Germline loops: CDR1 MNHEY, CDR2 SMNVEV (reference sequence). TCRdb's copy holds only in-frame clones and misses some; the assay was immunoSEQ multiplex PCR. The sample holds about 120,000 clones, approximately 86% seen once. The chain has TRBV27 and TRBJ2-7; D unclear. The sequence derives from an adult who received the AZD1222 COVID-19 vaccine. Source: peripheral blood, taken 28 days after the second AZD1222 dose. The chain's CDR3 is CASSFTVSYEQYF. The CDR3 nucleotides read TGTGCCAGCAGTTTTACAGTCTCCTACGAGCAGTACTTC.